These T cell receptor beta chains were read from a single sample in a study of T cell responses to AZD1222 COVID-19 vaccine. The repertoire was sequenced with immunoSEQ multiplex PCR; TCRdb's copy has only in-frame clones and lacks some. The sample lists some 150,000 clones, 75% to 95% occurring once. This specimen consisted of peripheral blood, obtained on day 0 of MenACWY control vaccination. The receptors stem from an adult in good health. The CDR3 runs from the conserved cysteine through the conserved F or W. D genes are given only for firm matches. Size values are once, few and many counts, or a class for expanded clones, and some rows have none.

clone_size j_call v_call d_call cdr3_nt cdr3_aa
- TRBJ2-1 TRBV19 TRBD2 TGTGCCAGTAGTATACGCCCTAGCGGGAGTCGTAATGAGCAGTTCTTC CASSIRPSGSRNEQFF
- TRBJ1-1 TRBV5-6 - TGTGCCAGCAGCTTCGGTTCGACACCCACTGAAGCTTTCTTT CASSFGSTPTEAFF
few TRBJ1-6 TRBV11-2 - TGTGCCAGCAGCTTGGACAGTCGTTCACCCCTCCACTTT CASSLDSRSPLHF
- TRBJ1-3 TRBV5-1 - TGCGCCAGCAGCTTGGCCGGGGGGAATGGAAACACCATATATTTT CASSLAGGNGNTIYF
- TRBJ2-7 TRBV4-1 TRBD2 TGCGCCAGCAGCCAAATCGGACTAGCGGGAGATGAGCAGTACTTC CASSQIGLAGDEQYF
- TRBJ2-2 TRBV7-3 TRBD1 TGTGCCAGTGGGGACAGGGCCGCCGGGGAGCTGTTTTTT CASGDRAAGELFF
- TRBJ1-2 TRBV12-3/TRBV12-4 TRBD1 TGTGCCAGCACCAGGACAGGGACCTATGGCTACACCTTC CASTRTGTYGYTF
- TRBJ1-5 TRBV20-1 - TGCAGTGCTAGTAGGGCAGGGCGCCAGCCCCAGCATTTT CSASRAGRQPQHF
- TRBJ2-7 TRBV6-5 TRBD1 TGTGCCAGCAGTTACGGCCCCGGGACAGACGAGCAGTACTTC CASSYGPGTDEQYF
once TRBJ2-5 TRBV5-4 - TGTGCCAGCAGCTTGTATCTAGGAGAGACCCAGTACTTC CASSLYLGETQYF
- TRBJ2-3 TRBV3-1/TRBV3-2 TRBD1 TGTGCCAGCAGCCAAGATGGCAGGGGGCGAGATACGCAGTATTTT CASSQDGRGRDTQYF
once TRBJ2-1 TRBV5-5 - TGTGCCAGCAGCTTGGCCGGCTACAGGGCCCATGAGCAGTTCTTC CASSLAGYRAHEQFF
- TRBJ2-7 TRBV19 TRBD2 TGTGCCAGTAGTATAGCGGGGGGAAACTACGAGCAGTACTTC CASSIAGGNYEQYF
- TRBJ1-2 TRBV6-5 TRBD1 TGTGCCAGCCGAGGGGGCGTGATTAGTGGCTACACCTTC CASRGGVISGYTF
- TRBJ2-2 TRBV18 - TGTGCCAGCTCACCTCAGATGGGCGGGGAGCTGTTTTTT CASSPQMGGELFF
- TRBJ2-4 TRBV6-6 - TGTGCCAGCAGTTACCGGGCAGGGTCGACCAAAAACATTCAGTACTTC CASSYRAGSTKNIQYF
- TRBJ2-7 TRBV10-2 - TGCGCCAGCCTAACAGGGCCGGGTTACGAGCAGTACTTC CASLTGPGYEQYF
- TRBJ1-5 TRBV5-1 - TGCGCCAGCAGCTTCGACGGCAATCAGCCCCAGCATTTT CASSFDGNQPQHF
once TRBJ2-2 TRBV5-1 - TGCGCCAGCAGCTTGGCCAGAGCGGTAGGCGGGGAGCTGTTTTTT CASSLARAVGGELFF
- TRBJ1-1 TRBV5-4 TRBD1 TGTGCCAGCAGCGGTCCGACAGGGGCGAACACTGAAGCTTTCTTT CASSGPTGANTEAFF
- TRBJ1-5 TRBV5-1 - TGCGCCAGCAGCGACGGGACGGCTAATCAGCCCCAGCATTTT CASSDGTANQPQHF
- TRBJ1-1 TRBV18 - TGTGCCAGCTCACCAGGGAGCGGGACACATGAAGCTTTCTTT CASSPGSGTHEAFF
- TRBJ2-5 TRBV10-3 - TGTGCCATCACCCCGGGACTTCAAGAGACCCAGTACTTC CAITPGLQETQYF
- TRBJ1-1 TRBV19 - TGTGCCAGTAGTATAGGTTTGGGGCCCAACACTGAAGCTTTCTTT CASSIGLGPNTEAFF
few TRBJ1-6 TRBV6-5 - TGTGCCAGCAGGATGGACGGGGATAATTCACCCCTCCACTTT CASRMDGDNSPLHF
- TRBJ1-1 TRBV3-1/TRBV3-2 - TGTGCCAGCAGCCAAGATCCGGGTTGGGTCGTTTTCTTT CASSQDPGWVVFF